Following are 12 T cell receptor beta chains from one sample sequenced in a study of cytomegalovirus exposure and HLA in healthy donors. The protocol was immunoSEQ multiplex PCR, while the TCRdb copy is restricted to in-frame clones and leaves out a portion. The sample contains roughly 330,000 clones, approximately 86% of which appear only once. The sequencing input was PBMCs. These receptors were taken from a woman aged 30 to 39 in good health and CMV-seropositive.

V usage is TRBV30 and J usage is TRBJ1-4; D remains ambiguous. The CDR3 runs to 16 residues. The V gene lost 2 bases and the J gene lost 8 bases, with 21 bases spanning the gap. From germline, CDR1 is GTSNPN and CDR2 SVGIG (reference sequence). The CDR3: CAWSPAPGGRGEKLFF. For the CDR3, the DNA is TGTGCCTGGAGTCCCGCCCCGGGAGGCCGTGGGGAAAAACTGTTTTTT.

The rearrangement uses TRBV10-3 and TRBJ2-7, with 14 bases identical to TRBD2. Germline CDR1 reads ENHRY; CDR2 reads SYGVKD. The ends lost 4 bases at V and 5 bases at J; junction bases unmatched: 4. The CDR3 is made up of 15 amino acids. The CDR3 is CAISVGLAGGHEQYF. The DNA for the CDR3 is TGTGCCATCAGTGTAGGACTAGCGGGAGGCCACGAGCAGTACTTC.

This clone has more than one count but fewer than ten. This sequence joins TRBV2 and TRBJ1-1, with a tentative D call TRBD1 (5 bases). Germline CDR1 and CDR2: SNHLY and FYNNEI. The CDR3 runs 14 residues. V was cut by 1 base and J by 2 bases, with 8 bases left in between. DNA of the CDR3: TGTGCCAGCAGTGAAGTACAGGTTAACACTGAAGCTTTCTTT. It encodes CASSEVQVNTEAFF. The full variable domain, completed using reference TRBV2 and TRBJ1-1, is EPEVTQTPSHQVTQMGQEVILRCVPISNHLYFYWYRQILGQKVEFLVSFYNNEISEKSEIFDDQFSVERPDGSNFTLKIRSTKLEDSAMYFCASSEVQVNTEAFFGQGTRLTVV.

CDR3 region: CASSRTAYEQYF. As DNA, the CDR3 is TGTGCCAGCAGCCGGACCGCATACGAGCAGTACTTC. V gene TRBV5-4 combines with J gene TRBJ2-7, with no clear D. The CDR3 is 12 residues long. Germline V lookup: CDR1 SGHNT, CDR2 YYREEE (reference sequence). Trimming removed 4 bases at V and 4 bases at J, with 9 bases between.

CDR3 bases: TGTGCCAGCAGTGAGCCCTGGCTAGCGGGGGATAGCACAGATACGCAGTATTTT. Its translation: CASSEPWLAGDSTDTQYF. The chain is built from TRBV6-1 and TRBJ2-3; 10 bases are a match to TRBD2. CDR1 is MNHNS, CDR2 SASEGT, per germline. This CDR3 comprises 18 residues. V shed 3 bases and J 0 bases; nucleotides not matched to a gene: 9.

The CDR3 loop is CASSMTGGALFAYEQYF. CDR3 sequence (DNA): TGTGCCAGCAGTATGACAGGCGGCGCGTTATTCGCCTACGAGCAGTACTTC. The gene calls are TRBV28 and TRBJ2-7; D perhaps matches TRBD1 (6 bases). Germline V gene sequence: CDR1 MDHEN, CDR2 SYDVKM. Trimming removed 5 bases at V and 2 bases at J, with 22 bases between. This CDR3 has 17 residues.

The chain employs TRBV2 and TRBJ2-1; 8 nucleotides line up with TRBD2. Losses at the gene ends were 6 bases for V and 0 bases for J; bases not matched to a gene: 10. The germline V gene has CDR1 SNHLY and CDR2 FYNNEI. The CDR3 has 17 amino acids. This CDR3 reads CASRWRETSASYNEQFF. In nucleotides, the CDR3 is TGTGCCAGCAGGTGGAGGGAGACTAGCGCCTCCTACAATGAGCAGTTCTTC.

The chain links TRBV2 to TRBJ1-2; 7 bases align to TRBD1. The germline gives CDR1 SNHLY, CDR2 FYNNEI. The CDR3 is 13 amino acids. The CDR3 nucleotides read TGTTCCGGGGGGCGACAGGGAGACTTTGGCTACACCTTC. This sequence encodes CSGGRQGDFGYTF. The whole variable domain, remainder taken from reference TRBV2 and TRBJ1-2, is EPEVTQTPSHQVTQMGQEVILRCVPISNHLYFYWYRQILGQKVEFLVSFYNNEISEKSEIFDDQFSVERPDGSNFTLKIRSTKLEDSAMYFCSGGRQGDFGYTFGSGTRLTVV.

The rearrangement links TRBV6-1 to TRBJ1-5; the match to TRBD1 covers 12 bases. J was trimmed by 5 bases and V by 5 bases; bases with no gene match: 4. In germline, CDR1 is MNHNS, CDR2 SASEGT. CDR3 length: 15 residues. The CDR3 nucleotides are TGTGCCAGCAGTAAAGGGACAGGGGGCTATCAGCCCCAGCATTTT. It is translated as CASSKGTGGYQPQHF.

The chain recombines TRBV5-6 with TRBJ2-2, with a possible D match to TRBD1 (6 bases). The CDR3 extends over 15 amino acids. Germline V gene sequence: CDR1 SGHDT, CDR2 YYEEEE. Trimming removed 3 bases from V and 0 bases from J, with 9 bases in between. The CDR3 loop is CASSWGQTNTGELFF. The CDR3, as DNA: TGTGCCAGCAGCTGGGGGCAGACGAACACCGGGGAGCTGTTTTTT.

This chain uses TRBV7-8 with TRBJ2-7; D is undetermined. This CDR3 is 14 amino acids long. V was clipped by 1 base and J by 0 bases, with 7 bases between them. Germline assignment: CDR1 SGHVS and CDR2 FQNEAQ. CDR3 protein: CASSLGANSYEQYF. The CDR3 DNA follows: TGTGCCAGCAGCTTAGGGGCCAACTCCTACGAGCAGTACTTC.

The chain links TRBV9 to TRBJ2-1; 10 nucleotides match TRBD2. V shed 0 bases, J shed 0 bases, and the junction held 3 bases outside the gene matches. The length of the CDR3 is 17 residues. Germline V gene data show CDR1 as SGDLS and CDR2 as YYNGEE. The CDR3 DNA follows: TGTGCCAGCAGCGTAGGGCTAGCGGGGGTCTCCTACAATGAGCAGTTCTTC. Protein product: CASSVGLAGVSYNEQFF.